What follows are 2 T cell receptor beta chains derived from one specimen sequenced in a study of blood T cell repertoires in COVID-19 (dated by TCRdb to the early 2020s). The method behind the library was the immunoSEQ multiplex PCR assay. This immuneACCESS table, as held by TCRdb, lists in-frame sequences with V and J called but not all clones. Of the missing ones, under half trace to an unresolved V gene in checked studies; the others have no known cause. Recorded for this sample are 150,000 or so clones; 80% to 85% of them occurred a single time. The ten largest account for roughly 5.6% of the sample. The material sequenced was PBMCs or T cells enriched from blood (not recorded which). The origin of the receptors is a man in his 70s who had been exposed to COVID-19.

The V call is TRBV18, the J call TRBJ2-1; 9 bases agree with TRBD1. V gave up 6 bases and J gave up 10 bases; unmatched junction bases: 7. There are 13 residues in the CDR3. Germline CDR1 is KGHSH and CDR2 is LQKENI. The CDR3 spells CASSRQGVGEQFF. For the CDR3, the DNA is TGTGCCAGCTCCAGACAGGGGGTTGGGGAGCAGTTCTTC.

The chain combines TRBV6-5 with TRBJ1-5; D may be TRBD1 (6 bases). Trimming removed 7 bases from V and 1 base from J, with 11 bases in between. Germline-derived CDR1 and CDR2 are MNHEY and SVGAGI. The CDR3 loop spans 14 amino acids. The CDR3 protein is CASTHGQSNQPQHF. Here the CDR3 DNA reads TGTGCCAGCACCCACGGACAGAGCAATCAGCCCCAGCATTTT.